A single sample gave rise to the 9 T cell receptor beta chains below, sequenced in a study of blood T cell repertoires in COVID-19. Sequencing was performed with immunoSEQ multiplex PCR; in TCRdb, only in-frame clones are kept and a portion is missing. The sample has about 150,000 clones, 80% to 90% seen once. Sequenced: PBMCs or T cells enriched from blood (not recorded which). The receptors shown here come from a man aged 45 to 65 who had recovered from COVID-19.

The chain combines TRBV4-3 with TRBJ1-2; tentatively, D is TRBD1 (6 bases). The CDR3 covers 16 residues. V was cut by 0 bases and J by 5 bases, with 16 bases left in between. From germline, CDR1 is LGHNA and CDR2 YSLEER. The CDR3 region is CASSQERWAGAYGYTF. The CDR3 region has the DNA TGCGCCAGCAGCCAAGAACGATGGGCAGGGGCATATGGCTACACCTTC.

This chain connects TRBV28 to TRBJ2-4; TRBD1 agrees at 8 bases. The CDR3 runs 15 residues. Germline values: CDR1 MDHEN, CDR2 SYDVKM. Germline trimming cut 7 bases from V and 5 bases from J; bases unmatched to any gene: 10. The CDR3 DNA sequence: TGTGCCAGCACCCCGTCCAGGGGGCGCGAAAACATTCAGTACTTC. Translating it yields CASTPSRGRENIQYF.

This clone was recorded once. The chain has TRBV4-1 and TRBJ2-6; 11 bases line up with TRBD1. Unmatched junction bases numbered 6, after V lost 7 bases and J lost 4 bases. CDR1 and CDR2 (germline): MGHRA, YSYEKL. This CDR3 comprises 16 residues. CDR3 residues: CASTPGQGDGANVLTF. CDR3 coding DNA: TGCGCCAGCACACCGGGACAGGGGGACGGGGCCAACGTCCTGACTTTC.

The count of this clone is one. The chain uses TRBV6-4 and TRBJ1-2, with a possible D match to TRBD1 (5 bases). The V gene's germline CDR1 is MRHNA and CDR2 SNTAGT. Trimming cost V 2 bases and J 8 bases, with 15 bases left between them. The length of the CDR3 is 14 residues. The CDR3 spells CASSDHPGTMGYTF. The CDR3 DNA reads as TGTGCCAGCAGTGACCACCCGGGGACTATGGGCTACACCTTC.

The chain is built from TRBV4-1 and TRBJ1-1; D might be TRBD1 (5 bases). V was shortened by 2 bases and J by 0 bases, with 13 bases between the two germline ends. Per the germline V gene, CDR1 is MGHRA and CDR2 is YSYEKL. The CDR3 spans 16 residues. CDR3 coding DNA: TGCGCCAGCAGCCAATATGAATGGGGGGTGAACACTGAAGCTTTCTTT. Amino acid sequence: CASSQYEWGVNTEAFF.

The V gene is TRBV28, the J gene TRBJ2-7; perhaps TRBD2 as D (6 bases). V lost 8 bases, J lost 7 bases, and 15 bases lay in between. Per the germline V gene, CDR1 is MDHEN and CDR2 is SYDVKM. This CDR3 has 12 amino acids. The CDR3 DNA is TGTGCCAGCGGTTATGTTGGGGGGGAGCAGTACTTC. It translates to CASGYVGGEQYF.

The CDR3 reads CASSPDWTGNQPQHF. Written as DNA, the CDR3 is TGTGCCAGCAGCCCTGACTGGACAGGGAATCAGCCCCAGCATTTT. The chain carries TRBV7-8 and TRBJ1-5; 8 nucleotides align to TRBD1. After removal of 5 bases from V and 4 bases from J, the junction contained 7 bases not matched to a gene. CDR3 length: 15 residues. The germline V gene has CDR1 SGHVS and CDR2 FQNEAQ.

The CDR3 protein is CASSHRRGAGETQYF. DNA of the CDR3: TGTGCCAGCAGCCACCGCAGGGGCGCAGGAGAGACCCAGTACTTC. The chain employs TRBV3-1 (or the pseudogene TRBV3-2) and TRBJ2-5, with a weak D call TRBD1 (6 bases). This CDR3 is 15 amino acids long. The germline CDR1 and CDR2 sequences are LGHDT and YNNKEL (reference sequence). The V gene lost 3 bases and the J gene lost 4 bases, with 15 bases spanning the gap.

The chain carries TRBV5-5 and TRBJ2-2; no clear D. Germline V gene data show CDR1 as SGHKS and CDR2 as YYEKEE (reference sequence). V was shortened by 3 bases and J by 5 bases, with 5 bases between the two germline ends. The CDR3 contains 12 residues. CDR3 DNA: TGTGCCAGCAGCTCCTTTACCGGGGAGCTGTTTTTT. This sequence encodes CASSSFTGELFF.